The 13 T cell receptor beta chains below all came from one sample that was sequenced in a study of cytomegalovirus exposure and HLA in healthy donors (dated by TCRdb to about 2017). The method was the immunoSEQ multiplex PCR assay. For the multiplex PCR, a mixture combining 60 forward primers for TCR Vbeta segments and 13 reverse primers for TCR Jbeta segments was used. TCRdb limited this immuneACCESS table to in-frame rearrangements with V and J called. A share of clones is missing; checked studies link under half to unresolved V genes, and the rest is unexplained. The sample's table lists a count of 95,000 to 150,000 clones. Roughly 4% of the sample is in the top ten clones. The sequencing sample was made of PBMCs. The receptors were gathered from a man between 18 and 29 years old in good health and CMV-seronegative.

V gene TRBV30 combines with J gene TRBJ2-2; TRBD2 might be the D (5 bases). The germline V gene encodes CDR1 GTSNPN and CDR2 SVGIG (reference sequence). This CDR3 region has 13 residues. Trimming removed 0 bases from V and 7 bases from J, with 9 bases in between. The CDR3: CAWSVRGSGELFF. The CDR3 DNA reads as TGTGCCTGGAGTGTACGGGGTAGCGGGGAGCTGTTTTTT.

The genes are TRBV18 and TRBJ2-7; 11 nucleotides match TRBD1. Germline CDR1 is KGHSH and CDR2 is LQKENI. V shed 6 bases, J shed 5 bases, and the junction held 9 bases outside the gene matches. CDR3 length: 15 amino acids. The CDR3: CASSPRTGGGHEQYF. The CDR3 DNA is TGTGCCAGCTCTCCTCGGACAGGGGGCGGCCACGAGCAGTACTTC.

V usage is TRBV5-8 and J usage is TRBJ2-1, with D unresolved. CDR1 and CDR2 (germline): SGHTS, YDEGEE. The germline V and J ends were trimmed by 4 bases and 0 bases, with 14 bases remaining between them. The length of the CDR3 is 16 residues. CDR3 sequence reads: CASSPHGYTSYNEQFF. The DNA for the CDR3 is TGTGCCAGCAGCCCCCACGGGTACACCTCCTACAATGAGCAGTTCTTC.

The chain carries TRBV12-5 and TRBJ2-5, with D perhaps matching TRBD2 (7 bases). CDR3 length: 13 residues. In germline, CDR1 is LGHNT, CDR2 FRNRAP. The V gene lost 8 bases and the J gene lost 5 bases, with 15 bases spanning the gap. The CDR3 region is CASRRGRGETQYF. CDR3 bases: TGTGCTAGTAGGCGGGGGCGCGGGGAGACCCAGTACTTC.

The V call is TRBV14, the J call TRBJ2-1; 11 nucleotides align to TRBD1. V was clipped by 1 base and J by 6 bases; unmatched bases: 8. The CDR3 loop spans 17 amino acids. CDR1 and CDR2 (germline): SGHDN, FVKESK. The CDR3 loop reads CASSQGAWDRGTNEQFF. As DNA, the CDR3 is TGTGCCAGCAGCCAAGGTGCTTGGGACAGGGGGACCAATGAGCAGTTCTTC.

The genes are TRBV6-5 and TRBJ1-6; D is unresolved. Germline V gene sequence: CDR1 MNHEY, CDR2 SVGAGI. V was trimmed by 6 bases and J by 10 bases, leaving 13 bases between them. This CDR3 region has 13 residues. The CDR3 sequence: CASSDFWNSPLHF. CDR3 nucleotide sequence: TGTGCCAGCAGCGACTTTTGGAACTCACCCCTCCACTTT.

The chain uses TRBV27 and TRBJ2-1; 7 nucleotides agree with TRBD1. With V trimmed by 8 bases and J by 7 bases, 8 bases remained unmatched. This CDR3 has 13 residues. The germline gives CDR1 MNHEY, CDR2 SMNVEV (reference sequence). The CDR3 sequence: CASEGTEDNEQFF. The CDR3 DNA is TGTGCCAGCGAGGGGACAGAAGATAATGAGCAGTTCTTC.

The chain has TRBV5-1 and TRBJ2-1, with D maybe TRBD1 (6 bases). The CDR3 runs to 14 residues. Germline CDR1 reads SGHRS; CDR2 reads YFSETQ. V was clipped by 0 bases and J by 6 bases, with 10 bases between them. The CDR3 DNA is TGCGCCAGCAGCTTGGGGGACATCTCCAATGAGCAGTTCTTC. It translates to CASSLGDISNEQFF.

The chain combines TRBV27 with TRBJ2-4; D may be TRBD1 (6 bases). Trimming removed 3 bases at V and 0 bases at J, with 12 bases between. Germline V gene sequence: CDR1 MNHEY, CDR2 SMNVEV (reference sequence). This CDR3 contains 16 residues. The CDR3 coding sequence is TGTGCCAGCAGTTTCGGCCCACAGGGAGCCAAAAACATTCAGTACTTC. Its protein product is CASSFGPQGAKNIQYF.

The chain couples TRBV9 to TRBJ1-1; D is unresolved. V was cut by 3 bases and J by 5 bases, with 8 bases left in between. Germline CDR1 SGDLS, CDR2 YYNGEE. The length of the CDR3 is 12 residues. CDR3 bases: TGTGCCAGCAGCGGAGGTGGGACTGAAGCTTTCTTT. Translated, it gives CASSGGGTEAFF.

The chain links TRBV5-1 to TRBJ2-7; 7 bases are a match to TRBD1. The CDR3 totals 12 residues. The J segment lost 3 bases and the V segment lost 6 bases, leaving 3 bases of the junction unmatched. Germline-derived CDR1 and CDR2 are SGHRS and YFSETQ. CDR3 nucleotide sequence: TGCGCCAGCAAATCAGGGGGCTACGAGCAGTACTTC. This encodes CASKSGGYEQYF.

V usage is TRBV2 and J usage is TRBJ2-4; 9 positions agree with TRBD2. Trimming took 5 bases from V and 0 from J; bases not matched to a gene: 11. This CDR3 contains 18 residues. Per germline, CDR1 SNHLY and CDR2 FYNNEI. The CDR3 is CASSKIAGEGIAKNIQYF. DNA for the CDR3: TGTGCCAGCAGTAAGATAGCGGGAGAAGGGATAGCCAAAAACATTCAGTACTTC.

The V gene is TRBV5-4, the J gene TRBJ1-1; 8 bases map to TRBD1. This CDR3 has 16 amino acids. The V gene end was trimmed by 3 bases and the J gene end by 1 base; junction bases not matched to a gene: 8. The germline gives CDR1 SGHNT, CDR2 YYREEE (reference sequence). CDR3 coding DNA: TGTGCCAGCAGCTCTCTCGACAGGGGAAGGAACACTGAAGCTTTCTTT. Translation gives CASSSLDRGRNTEAFF.